These T cell receptor beta chains were read from a single sample in a study of blood T cell repertoires in COVID-19. Sequencing used immunoSEQ multiplex PCR; TCRdb keeps in-frame clones, though not all of them. Here the sample spans some 150,000 clones, 84% being singletons. Sequenced material: peripheral blood. Receptors were obtained from a woman aged 70-85 years with COVID-19, enrolled during active disease. CDR3s include the opening cysteine and the closing phenylalanine or tryptophan. The D gene is left open where the match is weak. Rows give clone size only sometimes, using once, few, many, or a class for an expanded clone.

V,J,D,size,CDR3,DNA
TRBV9,TRBJ1-2,TRBD1,NA,CASSIYGQGDGYTF,TGTGCCAGCAGCATTTACGGACAGGGGGATGGCTACACCTTC
TRBV28,TRBJ1-2,NA,NA,CASIVGGADGYTF,TGTGCCAGCATCGTGGGGGGGGCAGATGGCTACACCTTC
TRBV5-4,TRBJ2-7,TRBD1,NA,CASSKGDRVHEQYF,TGTGCCAGCTCAAAAGGGGACAGGGTACACGAGCAGTACTTC
TRBV19,TRBJ2-5,NA,NA,CASSVGPGVTQYF,TGTGCCAGTAGTGTGGGGCCGGGGGTGACCCAGTACTTC
TRBV19,TRBJ1-1,NA,NA,CATGGRDTEAFF,TGTGCCACCGGTGGGAGGGACACTGAAGCTTTCTTT
TRBV5-6,TRBJ1-1,NA,NA,CASSPPGGMNTEAFF,TGTGCCAGCAGCCCCCCTGGGGGCATGAACACTGAAGCTTTCTTT
TRBV10-3,TRBJ1-3,NA,NA,CAISESGTLGGNTIYF,TGTGCCATCAGTGAGTCTGGGACTTTGGGTGGAAACACCATATATTTT
TRBV5-6,TRBJ1-2,NA,few,CASSLANGGGGYTF,TGTGCCAGCAGCTTGGCCAACGGGGGAGGTGGCTACACCTTC
TRBV10-3,TRBJ1-4,TRBD1,NA,CAISNRDRDEKLFF,TGTGCCATCAGTAACCGGGACAGGGATGAAAAACTGTTTTTT
TRBV9,TRBJ2-5,NA,NA,CASSAQGVPDGTQYF,TGTGCCAGCAGCGCTCAAGGGGTCCCGGACGGGACCCAGTACTTC
TRBV24-1,TRBJ2-2,TRBD1,few,CATSGSRTGATGELFF,TGTGCCACCAGTGGTTCCCGGACAGGGGCCACCGGGGAGCTGTTTTTT
TRBV5-1,TRBJ2-1,NA,NA,CASSLDGAIPYNEQFF,TGCGCCAGCAGCTTGGATGGGGCGATCCCCTACAATGAGCAGTTCTTC
TRBV2,TRBJ1-5,NA,NA,CASRRSGDQPQHF,TGTGCCAGCAGGAGGTCAGGGGATCAGCCCCAGCATTTT
TRBV19,TRBJ1-2,NA,NA,CASSHLRGYTF,TGTGCCAGTAGTCACTTACGTGGCTACACCTTC
TRBV18,TRBJ1-4,NA,NA,CASSPLRNEKLFF,TGTGCCAGCTCACCACTCAGGAATGAAAAACTGTTTTTT
TRBV28,TRBJ2-6,NA,NA,CASSRTGVVSAGANVLTF,TGTGCCAGCAGCCGTACGGGTGTGGTCTCGGCTGGGGCCAACGTCCTGACTTTC
TRBV5-1,TRBJ1-2,NA,NA,CASSLYPGQSYGYTF,TGCGCCAGCAGCTTATATCCAGGGCAGTCCTATGGCTACACCTTC
TRBV6-5,TRBJ1-2,NA,NA,CATFSPGQQIYGYTF,TGTGCCACCTTTTCGCCTGGACAGCAGATCTATGGCTACACCTTC
TRBV28,TRBJ2-7,NA,NA,CATYPRQHSYEQYF,TGTGCCACCTATCCCAGACAGCATTCCTACGAGCAGTACTTC
TRBV9,TRBJ2-7,NA,once,CASSPPGAGSYEQYF,TGTGCCAGCAGCCCTCCCGGAGCGGGTTCATACGAGCAGTACTTC
TRBV6-4,TRBJ2-1,NA,NA,CASSDMLMRVSGNEQFF,TGTGCCAGCAGTGACATGCTTATGAGGGTAAGTGGCAATGAGCAGTTCTTC
TRBV12-5,TRBJ1-2,NA,NA,CASGSEYNYGYTF,TGTGCTAGTGGTTCGGAGTATAACTATGGCTACACCTTC
TRBV19,TRBJ1-4,TRBD1,NA,CASLDREGEKLFF,TGTGCCAGTTTGGACAGGGAAGGAGAAAAACTGTTTTTT
TRBV28,TRBJ1-5,NA,few,CASTDTDSNQPQHF,TGTGCCAGCACCGACACAGATTCCAATCAGCCCCAGCATTTT
TRBV19,TRBJ2-3,TRBD1,NA,CAVGQAVSTDTQYF,TGTGCCGTCGGACAGGCAGTTTCCACAGATACGCAGTATTTT
TRBV6-5,TRBJ1-1,NA,NA,CASIRGNTEAFF,TGTGCCAGCATACGGGGGAACACTGAAGCTTTCTTT
TRBV28,TRBJ1-5,NA,NA,CASRLGGVSNQPQHF,TGTGCCAGCAGGCTCGGAGGGGTTAGCAATCAGCCCCAGCATTTT
TRBV15,TRBJ2-5,TRBD2,NA,CATSTIGLAGFQETQYF,TGTGCCACCAGCACCATTGGACTAGCGGGGTTCCAAGAGACCCAGTACTTC